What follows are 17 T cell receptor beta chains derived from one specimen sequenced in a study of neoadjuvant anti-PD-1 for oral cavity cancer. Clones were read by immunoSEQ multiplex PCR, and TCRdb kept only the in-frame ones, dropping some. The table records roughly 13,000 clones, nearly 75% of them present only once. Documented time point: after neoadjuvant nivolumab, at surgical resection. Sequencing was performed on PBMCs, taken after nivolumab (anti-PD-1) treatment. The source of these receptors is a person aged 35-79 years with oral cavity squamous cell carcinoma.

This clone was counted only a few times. The CDR3 coding sequence is TGCGCCAGCAGCCAGCGACAGGGGGCAAGCGACGAGCAGTACTTC. Encoded protein: CASSQRQGASDEQYF. The V call is TRBV4-1, the J call TRBJ2-7; TRBD1 matches at 10 bases. The CDR3 is made up of 15 amino acids. Trimming took 3 bases from V and 5 from J; bases not matched to a gene: 7. CDR1 and CDR2 from the germline V gene are MGHRA and YSYEKL.

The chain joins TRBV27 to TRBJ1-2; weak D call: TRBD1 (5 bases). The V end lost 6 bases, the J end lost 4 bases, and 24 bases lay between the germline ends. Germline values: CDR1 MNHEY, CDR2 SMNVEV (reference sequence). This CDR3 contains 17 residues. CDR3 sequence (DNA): TGTGCCAGCAGCACCCGGGACCCCAATGGTCGGGGCTATGGCTACACCTTC. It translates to CASSTRDPNGRGYGYTF.

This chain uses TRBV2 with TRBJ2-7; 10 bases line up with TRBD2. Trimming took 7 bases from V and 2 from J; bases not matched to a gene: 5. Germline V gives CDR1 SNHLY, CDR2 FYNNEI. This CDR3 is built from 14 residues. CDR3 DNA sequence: TGTGCCAGCAAACTAGCGGGGCCAACCTACGAGCAGTACTTC. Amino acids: CASKLAGPTYEQYF.

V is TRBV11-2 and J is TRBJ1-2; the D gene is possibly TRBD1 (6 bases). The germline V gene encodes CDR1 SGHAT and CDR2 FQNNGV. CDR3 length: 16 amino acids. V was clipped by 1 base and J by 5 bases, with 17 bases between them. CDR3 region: CASSLGGTLGGYGYTF. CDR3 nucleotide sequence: TGTGCCAGCAGCTTAGGTGGCACCCTAGGGGGATATGGCTACACCTTC.

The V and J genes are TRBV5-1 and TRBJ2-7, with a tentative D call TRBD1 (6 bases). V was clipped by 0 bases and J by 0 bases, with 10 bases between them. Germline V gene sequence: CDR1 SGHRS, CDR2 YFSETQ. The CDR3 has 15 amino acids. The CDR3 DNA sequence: TGCGCCAGCAGCTTGGCCGGACAGACCTCCTACGAGCAGTACTTC. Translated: CASSLAGQTSYEQYF.

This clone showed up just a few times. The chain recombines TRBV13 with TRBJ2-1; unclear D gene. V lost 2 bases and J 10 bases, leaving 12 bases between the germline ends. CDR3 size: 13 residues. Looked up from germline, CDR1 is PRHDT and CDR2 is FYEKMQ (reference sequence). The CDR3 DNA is TGTGCCAGCAGCTTAAATCGACTGGCGGAGCAGTTCTTC. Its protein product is CASSLNRLAEQFF.

In nucleotides, the CDR3 is TGCGCCAGCAGTGACCAAAAGGGGGGTTGGACTGAAGCTTTCTTT. This gives the protein CASSDQKGGWTEAFF. The chain employs TRBV10-1 and TRBJ1-1; TRBD1 is a possible D gene (6 bases). CDR1 WNHNN and CDR2 SYGVQD come from the germline V gene (reference sequence). CDR3 length equals 15 residues. V lost 3 bases and J 5 bases, leaving 16 bases between the germline ends.

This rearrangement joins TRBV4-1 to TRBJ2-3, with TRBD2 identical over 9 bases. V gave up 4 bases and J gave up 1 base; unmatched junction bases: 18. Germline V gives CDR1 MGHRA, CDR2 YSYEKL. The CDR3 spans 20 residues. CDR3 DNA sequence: TGCGCCAGCAGCCCGGCGGGGTTGCGGGGGGGACCTCCTGGCACAGATACGCAGTATTTT. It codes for CASSPAGLRGGPPGTDTQYF.

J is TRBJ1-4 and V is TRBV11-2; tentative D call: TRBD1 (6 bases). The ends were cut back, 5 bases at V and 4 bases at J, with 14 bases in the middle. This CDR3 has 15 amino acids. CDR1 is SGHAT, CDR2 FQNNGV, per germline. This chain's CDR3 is CASSPPDSFNEKLFF. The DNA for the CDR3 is TGTGCCAGCAGCCCTCCGGACAGCTTTAATGAAAAACTGTTTTTT.

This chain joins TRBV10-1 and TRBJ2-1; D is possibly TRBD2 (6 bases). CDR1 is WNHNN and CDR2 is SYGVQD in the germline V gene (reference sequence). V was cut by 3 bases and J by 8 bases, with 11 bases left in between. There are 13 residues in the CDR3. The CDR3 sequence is CASSEGGRDEQFF. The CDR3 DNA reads TGCGCCAGCAGTGAAGGAGGGCGGGATGAGCAGTTCTTC.

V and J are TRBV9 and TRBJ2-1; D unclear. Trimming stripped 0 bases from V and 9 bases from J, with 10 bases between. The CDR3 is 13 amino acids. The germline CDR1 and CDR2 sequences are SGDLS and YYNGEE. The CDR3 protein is CASSVDRLAEQFF. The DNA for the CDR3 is TGTGCCAGCAGCGTAGATCGGTTGGCTGAGCAGTTCTTC. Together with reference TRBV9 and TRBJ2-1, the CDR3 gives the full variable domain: DSGVTQTPKHLITATGQRVTLRCSPRSGDLSVYWYQQSLDQGLQFLIQYYNGEERAKGNILERFSAQQFPDLHSELNLSSLELGDSALYFCASSVDRLAEQFFGPGTRLTVL.

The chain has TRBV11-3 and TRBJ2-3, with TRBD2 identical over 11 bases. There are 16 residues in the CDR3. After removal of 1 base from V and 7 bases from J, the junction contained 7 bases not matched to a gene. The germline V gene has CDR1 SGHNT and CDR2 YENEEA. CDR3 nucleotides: TGTGCCAGCAGCTTAGGAGGTAGCGGGGGGGGCCATACGCAGTATTTT. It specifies CASSLGGSGGGHTQYF. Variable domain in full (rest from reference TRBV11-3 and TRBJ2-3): EAGVVQSPRYKIIEKKQPVAFWCNPISGHNTLYWYLQNLGQGPELLIRYENEEAVDDSQLPKDRFSAERLKGVDSTLKIQPAELGDSAVYLCASSLGGSGGGHTQYFGPGTRLTVL.

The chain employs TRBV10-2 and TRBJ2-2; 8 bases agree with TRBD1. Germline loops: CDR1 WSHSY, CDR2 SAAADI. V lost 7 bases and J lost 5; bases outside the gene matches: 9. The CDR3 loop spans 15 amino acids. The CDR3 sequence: CASTRTGFLTGELFF. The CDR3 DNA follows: TGCGCCAGCACTAGGACAGGGTTTTTGACCGGGGAGCTGTTTTTT.

The CDR3 is CASTPTMQRNTEAFF. For the CDR3, the DNA is TGTGCCAGCACTCCAACCATGCAGAGAAACACTGAAGCTTTCTTT. The chain is built from TRBV18 and TRBJ1-1; D is unresolved. V lost 8 bases and J lost 2, with 18 bases in between. The germline CDR1 and CDR2 sequences are KGHSH and LQKENI. The CDR3 is 15 amino acids.

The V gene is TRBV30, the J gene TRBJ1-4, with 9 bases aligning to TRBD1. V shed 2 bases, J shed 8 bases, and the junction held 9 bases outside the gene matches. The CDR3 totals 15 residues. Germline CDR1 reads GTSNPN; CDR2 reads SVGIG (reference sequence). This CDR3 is CAWSPHRGRWEKLFF. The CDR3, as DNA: TGTGCCTGGAGTCCCCACAGGGGGCGCTGGGAAAAACTGTTTTTT.

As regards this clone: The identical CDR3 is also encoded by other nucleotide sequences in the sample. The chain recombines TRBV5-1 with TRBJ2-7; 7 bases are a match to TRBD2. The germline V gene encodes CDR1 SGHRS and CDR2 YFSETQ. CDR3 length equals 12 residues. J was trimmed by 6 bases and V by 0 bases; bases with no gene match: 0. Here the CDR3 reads CASSLAGGEQYF. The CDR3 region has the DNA TGCGCCAGCAGCTTGGCGGGAGGCGAGCAGTACTTC. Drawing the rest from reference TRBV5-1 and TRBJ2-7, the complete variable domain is KAGVTQTPRYLIKTRGQQVTLSCSPISGHRSVSWYQQTPGQGLQFLFEYFSETQRNKGNFPGRFSGRQFSNSRSEMNVSTLELGDSALYLCASSLAGGEQYFGPGTRLTVT.

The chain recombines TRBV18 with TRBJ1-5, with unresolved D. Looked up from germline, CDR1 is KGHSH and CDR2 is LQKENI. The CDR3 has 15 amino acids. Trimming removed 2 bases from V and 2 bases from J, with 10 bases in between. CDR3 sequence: CASSPEGPGNQPQHF. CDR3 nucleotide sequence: TGTGCCAGCTCACCAGAGGGTCCCGGCAATCAGCCCCAGCATTTT. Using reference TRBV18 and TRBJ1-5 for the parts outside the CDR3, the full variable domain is NAGVMQNPRHLVRRRGQEARLRCSPMKGHSHVYWYRQLPEEGLKFMVYLQKENIIDESGMPKERFSAEFPKEGPSILRIQQVVRGDSAAYFCASSPEGPGNQPQHFGDGTRLSIL.